Below, 7 T cell receptor beta chains from the same sample are listed, as sequenced in a study of OX40 agonist ivuxolimab in advanced cancers. Some clones are missing from TCRdb's copy, which holds only in-frame ones; the method was immunoSEQ multiplex PCR. The table lists about 59,000 clones, approximately 87% of them singletons, with around 2.1% in the top ten. The sequencing used CD4+ or CD8+ T cells sorted from blood, collected in a trial of the OX40 agonist ivuxolimab. Every receptor here comes from an adult with an advanced solid tumor such as melanoma, head and neck, liver or kidney cancer.

This clone came up a few times. The rearrangement joins TRBV2 to TRBJ1-1; D ambiguous. CDR3 length equals 13 residues. The germline CDR1 and CDR2 sequences are SNHLY and FYNNEI. Trimming took off 2 bases at V and 3 bases at J, with 7 bases between the two ends. The CDR3 nucleotides are TGTGCCAGCAGTGAAAACAGTTACACTGAAGCTTTCTTT. Protein: CASSENSYTEAFF. The whole variable domain, filled in from reference TRBV2 and TRBJ1-1, reads EPEVTQTPSHQVTQMGQEVILRCVPISNHLYFYWYRQILGQKVEFLVSFYNNEISEKSEIFDDQFSVERPDGSNFTLKIRSTKLEDSAMYFCASSENSYTEAFFGQGTRLTVV.

This clone has just a few counts. This chain links TRBV30 with TRBJ1-2; TRBD1 might be the D (6 bases). The V and J ends lost 2 bases and 4 bases respectively, with 17 bases between them. This CDR3 has 15 residues. From germline, CDR1 is GTSNPN and CDR2 SVGIG (reference sequence). The CDR3 region is CAWSPAGAGGYGYTF. The CDR3 nucleotides read TGTGCCTGGAGTCCCGCAGGGGCAGGCGGCTATGGCTACACCTTC. The variable domain in full, with the rest retrieved from reference TRBV30 and TRBJ1-2, is SQTIHQWPATLVQPVGSPLSLECTVEGTSNPNLYWYRQAAGRGLQLLFYSVGIGQISSEVPQNLSASRPQDRQFILSSKKLLLSDSGFYLCAWSPAGAGGYGYTFGSGTRLTVV.

The chain couples TRBV7-9 to TRBJ1-2; TRBD1 is a possible D gene (5 bases). Trimming took 6 bases from V and 5 from J, leaving 13 bases between them. The CDR3 is 13 residues long. CDR1 SEHNR and CDR2 FQNEAQ come from the germline V gene (reference sequence). CDR3 region: CASRPGTDYGYTF. The CDR3 DNA is TGTGCCAGCAGACCAGGGACCGATTATGGCTACACCTTC.

This chain uses TRBV12-5 with TRBJ2-6, with a weak D call TRBD1 (5 bases). Trimming took off 5 bases at V and 15 bases at J, with 20 bases between the two ends. Germline lookup yields CDR1 LGHNT and CDR2 FRNRAP. This CDR3 contains 14 residues. The CDR3 DNA is TGTGCTAGTGGTAGGACAAAGTCGGGCCAACGCCTGACTTTC. It specifies CASGRTKSGQRLTF.

The chain recombines TRBV10-3 with TRBJ1-2, with unresolved D. V was clipped by 3 bases and J by 0 bases, with 5 bases between them. Germline CDR1 and CDR2: ENHRY and SYGVKD. The CDR3 covers 13 residues. CDR3 bases: TGTGCCATCAGTGAAAGGGCTAACTATGGCTACACCTTC. This encodes CAISERANYGYTF.

This clone was observed a single time. The CDR3 protein is CASRNRFSRGSNYGYTF. CDR3 DNA sequence: TGTGCCAGTCGCAACCGTTTTTCTCGGGGATCTAACTATGGCTACACCTTC. V and J are TRBV19 and TRBJ1-2; D remains unclear. V dropped 8 bases and J dropped 0 bases, with 22 bases sitting between them. This CDR3 region has 17 residues. Germline CDR1 reads LNHDA; CDR2 reads SQIVND (reference sequence).

About this clone: This clone may be a read error of a much larger clone one base away. V usage is TRBV2 and J usage is TRBJ2-4; D call uncertain. Germline lookup yields CDR1 SNHLY and CDR2 FYNNEI. This CDR3 is built from 13 residues. The CDR3: CASSTMTSTIRYF. In nucleotides, the CDR3 is TGTGCCAGCAGTACGATGACCAGTACCATTCGGTACTTC.